What follows are 21 T cell receptor beta chains derived from one specimen sequenced in a study of OX40 agonist ivuxolimab in advanced cancers. Sequenced by immunoSEQ multiplex PCR; TCRdb stores in-frame clones only, minus some. The table lists about 17,000 clones, approximately 82% of them singletons, with approximately 13% in the top ten. Sequences were derived from CD4+ or CD8+ T cells sorted from blood, sampled in a trial of the OX40 agonist ivuxolimab. The receptors derive from an adult with an advanced solid tumor such as melanoma, head and neck, liver or kidney cancer.

The chain carries TRBV9 and TRBJ2-5, with D maybe TRBD2 (5 bases). The end of the DNA is better explained by TRBJ2-7, so the J call may be wrong. This CDR3 has 15 amino acids. In germline, CDR1 is SGDLS, CDR2 YYNGEE. The CDR3 DNA sequence: TGTGCCAGCAGCTCCTCCGGAGCTAGCAGCTACGAGCAGTACTTC. Its translation: CASSSSGASSYEQYF.

This clone has only a few counts. The V call is TRBV5-6, the J call TRBJ2-4; D is undetermined. The CDR3 consists of 14 residues. Germline CDR1 is SGHDT and CDR2 is YYEEEE. Between the trimmed V and J ends, which lost 4 bases and 1 base, there was a span of 9 bases. This CDR3 is CASSPLGAKNIQYF. For the CDR3, the DNA is TGTGCCAGCAGCCCCCTAGGGGCCAAAAACATTCAGTACTTC.

V and J are TRBV30 and TRBJ2-5, with a possible D match to TRBD1 (5 bases). CDR1 is GTSNPN, CDR2 SVGIG, per germline (reference sequence). V was cut by 1 base and J by 5 bases, with 20 bases left in between. The CDR3 is made up of 16 amino acids. The chain's CDR3 is CAWSGGWQGSVETQYF. The CDR3, as DNA: TGTGCCTGGAGTGGTGGTTGGCAGGGTTCTGTCGAGACCCAGTACTTC.

The table lists this clone with a few counts. The germline gene is not matched at one end of the junction; a read error may be the cause. CDR3 nucleotide sequence: TGCGCCAGCAGCCAAGCCCCCTGGACTAGCGGCTCCTACGAGCAGTACTTC. This translates into CASSQAPWTSGSYEQYF. V gene TRBV7-9 combines with J gene TRBJ2-7, with 10 bases matching TRBD2. The CDR3 contains 17 residues. Germline CDR1 is SEHNR and CDR2 is FQNEAQ (reference sequence).

The count of this clone is one. The J gene is TRBJ2-5, the V gene TRBV28; no reliable D call. The DNA end is a closer match to TRBJ2-7, so the J assignment may be wrong. The CDR3 contains 15 residues. CDR1 is MDHEN and CDR2 is SYDVKM in the germline V gene. CDR3 region: CASSSIDHSSYEQYF. The CDR3 DNA reads TGTGCCAGCAGTTCCATCGACCACTCTAGCTACGAGCAGTACTTC.

The J gene is TRBJ1-6, the V gene TRBV4-3, with 10 bases lining up with TRBD1. This CDR3 has 15 residues. In germline, CDR1 is LGHNA, CDR2 YSLEER. V dropped 5 bases and J dropped 8; count of bases not matched to a gene: 6. The CDR3 here is CASSIRQGADSPLHF. The CDR3 nucleotides are TGCGCCAGCAGCATTCGACAGGGGGCTGATTCACCCCTCCACTTT.

This clone was observed a single time. This rearrangement joins TRBV16 to TRBJ2-1; 10 positions agree with TRBD2. Germline loops: CDR1 KGHSY, CDR2 FQNENV. The CDR3 is made up of 16 amino acids. V lost 7 bases and J lost 4; bases outside the gene matches: 10. CDR3 amino acids: CASTPALAGPYNEQFF. Here the CDR3 DNA reads TGTGCCAGCACCCCCGCACTAGCGGGACCTTACAATGAGCAGTTCTTC.

This clone was counted a single time. This chain joins TRBV13 and TRBJ2-7; 7 nucleotides align to TRBD2. This CDR3 comprises 14 residues. Looked up from germline, CDR1 is PRHDT and CDR2 is FYEKMQ (reference sequence). Germline trimming cut 0 bases from V and 6 bases from J; bases unmatched to any gene: 5. The CDR3 DNA reads as TGTGCCAGCAGCTTAGGTGAACTAGCGATCGAGCAGTACTTC. Its translation is CASSLGELAIEQYF. Combining the CDR3 with reference TRBV13 and TRBJ2-7 gives the whole variable domain AAGVIQSPRHLIKEKRETATLKCYPIPRHDTVYWYQQGPGQDPQFLISFYEKMQSDKGSIPDRFSAQQFSDYHSELNMSSLELGDSALYFCASSLGELAIEQYFGPGTRLTVT.

About this clone itself: A read error may produce the germline difference seen at one junction end. This chain links TRBV5-4 with TRBJ2-7, with TRBD1 identical over 7 bases. The CDR3 has 15 residues. Germline CDR1 SGHNT, CDR2 YYREEE (reference sequence). CDR3 loop: CASSQVSTGTYEQYF. The DNA for the CDR3 is TGCGCCAGCAGCCAAGTCTCGACAGGGACCTACGAGCAGTACTTC.

In DNA, the CDR3 is TGTGCCTGGATCCTTCCGGGGGGGAAGGGGAACACTGAAGCTTTCTTT. It is translated as CAWILPGGKGNTEAFF. This rearrangement joins TRBV30 to TRBJ1-1; possible D gene TRBD1, 5 bases. V was trimmed by 4 bases and J by 1 base, leaving 19 bases between them. Germline V CDR1 and CDR2: GTSNPN, SVGIG (reference sequence). The CDR3 is 16 residues long.

This clone has just a few counts. The J gene is TRBJ2-1, the V gene TRBV6-4; 10 bases agree with TRBD2. Germline CDR1 and CDR2: MRHNA and SNTAGT. The CDR3 is 14 amino acids. The V gene end was trimmed by 3 bases and the J gene end by 10 bases; junction bases not matched to a gene: 6. The CDR3 nucleotides are TGTGCCAGCAGTGAGGGGATAGCGGGGGGCGAGCAGTTCTTC. The encoded protein is CASSEGIAGGEQFF.

The chain recombines TRBV9 with TRBJ1-1; 7 bases fit TRBD1. With 0 bases clipped from V and 0 bases from J, the junction kept 8 bases outside the gene matches. The CDR3 spans 17 residues. CDR1 and CDR2 (germline): SGDLS, YYNGEE. The CDR3 is CASSVAPTGMVNTEAFF. The CDR3 DNA reads as TGTGCCAGCAGCGTAGCTCCGACAGGGATGGTGAACACTGAAGCTTTCTTT.

The V call is TRBV29-1, the J call TRBJ2-3, with 10 bases aligning to TRBD2. V lost 3 bases and J lost 6; bases outside the gene matches: 12. This CDR3 comprises 16 residues. Germline V gene sequence: CDR1 SQVTM, CDR2 ANQGSEA. The CDR3 is CSVDGVSGRHGDTQYF. The CDR3 nucleotides are TGCAGCGTTGACGGGGTTAGCGGGAGGCATGGGGATACGCAGTATTTT.

The chain recombines TRBV19 with TRBJ1-1; perhaps TRBD1 as D (6 bases). The CDR3 sequence is 13 residues long. The V gene's germline CDR1 is LNHDA and CDR2 SQIVND (reference sequence). V lost 5 bases and J 1 base, leaving 8 bases between the germline ends. The CDR3 here is CASSWTENTEAFF. In nucleotides, the CDR3 is TGTGCCAGTAGTTGGACAGAGAACACTGAAGCTTTCTTT.

This rearrangement joins TRBV5-4 to TRBJ1-5; D unclear. The CDR3 contains 13 residues. In germline, CDR1 is SGHNT, CDR2 YYREEE (reference sequence). V dropped 0 bases and J dropped 1 base, with 2 bases sitting between them. The CDR3 protein is CASSLASNQPQHF. The DNA of the CDR3 is TGTGCCAGCAGCTTGGCGAGCAATCAGCCCCAGCATTTT.

The chain has TRBV18 and TRBJ1-6, with D unresolved. The CDR3 is 16 residues long. Looked up from germline, CDR1 is KGHSH and CDR2 is LQKENI. The ends were cut back, 3 bases at V and 6 bases at J, with 15 bases in the middle. The CDR3 is CASSPAEQSFNSPLHF. The CDR3 bases are TGTGCCAGCTCACCCGCGGAACAGAGTTTTAATTCACCCCTCCACTTT.

The rearrangement uses TRBV7-9 and TRBJ2-7, with a weak D call TRBD1 (6 bases). This CDR3 is 14 amino acids long. V lost 4 bases and J 0 bases, leaving 10 bases between the germline ends. CDR1 and CDR2 (germline): SEHNR, FQNEAQ (reference sequence). CDR3 bases: TGTGCCAGCAGCTCCACAGGGAGCTCCTACGAGCAGTACTTC. Translation: CASSSTGSSYEQYF.

The chain is built from TRBV4-3 and TRBJ2-2, with 9 bases that match TRBD2. In germline, CDR1 is LGHNA, CDR2 YSLEER. The CDR3 runs 17 residues. The ends lost 0 bases at V and 4 bases at J; junction bases unmatched: 6. CDR3 nucleotide sequence: TGCGCCAGCAGCCAAGATGCAGCGGGAGGCGTCACCGGGGAGCTGTTTTTT. Its protein is CASSQDAAGGVTGELFF.

The chain joins TRBV27 to TRBJ2-1, with 9 positions matching TRBD2. CDR1 and CDR2 from the germline V gene are MNHEY and SMNVEV (reference sequence). The CDR3 consists of 15 residues. V was clipped by 7 bases and J by 3 bases; unmatched bases: 7. CDR3 sequence (DNA): TGTGCCAGCACCCCGGCGACTAGCGGCTACAATGAGCAGTTCTTC. It is translated as CASTPATSGYNEQFF.

The J gene is TRBJ1-1, the V gene TRBV19, with 11 bases lining up with TRBD1. The length of the CDR3 is 14 residues. With 6 bases clipped from V and 6 bases from J, the junction kept 6 bases outside the gene matches. Per the germline V gene, CDR1 is LNHDA and CDR2 is SQIVND (reference sequence). This chain's CDR3 is CASREGQGASEAFF. The CDR3 DNA reads TGTGCCAGTAGGGAAGGACAGGGGGCCTCTGAAGCTTTCTTT.

This rearrangement joins TRBV9 to TRBJ1-1; no clear D. The V end was cut by 3 bases, the J end by 0 bases, with 15 bases between. Germline V gene lookup returns CDR1 SGDLS and CDR2 YYNGEE. The CDR3 sequence is 16 residues long. The CDR3 loop reads CASSGTGREMNTEAFF. The CDR3 DNA is TGTGCCAGCAGCGGGACCGGGCGGGAGATGAACACTGAAGCTTTCTTT.